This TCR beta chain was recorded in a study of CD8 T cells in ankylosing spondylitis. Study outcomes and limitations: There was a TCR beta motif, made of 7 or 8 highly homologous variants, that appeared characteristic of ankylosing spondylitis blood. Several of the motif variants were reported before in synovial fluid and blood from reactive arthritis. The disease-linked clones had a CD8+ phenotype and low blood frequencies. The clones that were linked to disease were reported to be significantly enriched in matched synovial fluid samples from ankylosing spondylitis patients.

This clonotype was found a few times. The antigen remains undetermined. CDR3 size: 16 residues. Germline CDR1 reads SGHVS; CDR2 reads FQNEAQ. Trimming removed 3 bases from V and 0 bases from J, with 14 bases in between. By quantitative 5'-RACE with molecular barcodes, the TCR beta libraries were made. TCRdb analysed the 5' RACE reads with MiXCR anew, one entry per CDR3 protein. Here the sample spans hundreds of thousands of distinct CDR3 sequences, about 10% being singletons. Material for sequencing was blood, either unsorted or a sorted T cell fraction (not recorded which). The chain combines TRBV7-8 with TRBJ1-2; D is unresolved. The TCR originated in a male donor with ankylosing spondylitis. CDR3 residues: CASSLARHPTNYGYTF. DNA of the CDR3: TGTGCCAGCAGCTTGGCAAGGCATCCGACTAACTATGGCTACACCTTC.